This T cell receptor beta chain was obtained from a study of Ad26.COV2.S vaccination and SARS-CoV-2 variants. Study details: Ad26.COV2.S, an intramuscular injection, was given once or twice 56 days apart.

V was trimmed by 6 bases and J by 0 bases, leaving 18 bases between them. Looked up from germline, CDR1 is MNHEY and CDR2 is SVGEGT. The CDR3 loop spans 17 amino acids. Broader study findings: The TCR-based breadth and depth measures might underestimate overall T cell responses. People who got the vaccine or the placebo had similar non-spike TCR breadth.

Treatment here: around 19 received Ad26.COV2.S at low or high dose, single or two shots; 5 received placebo; per-sample allocation not given. Material that was analyzed had been drawn on day 63 after the first vaccine or placebo injection. In the vaccine, an Ad26 vector expressed the SARS-CoV-2 spike of the Wuhan strain. Sequencing used immunoSEQ multiplex PCR; TCRdb keeps in-frame clones, though not all of them. The table has roughly 300,000 clones, 88% seen once. On this clone itself: Its antigen remains unknown.

The receptor's source is a person between 18 and 59 years old who received the Ad26.COV2.S COVID-19 vaccine or a placebo. The chain joins TRBV6-2 or TRBV6-3 to TRBJ1-5; tentatively, D is TRBD1 (5 bases). The material was peripheral blood, obtained in a trial of Ad26.COV2.S vaccine versus placebo. For the CDR3, the DNA is TGTGCCAGCAGCAACAACGGCGTGGGGGGTAGCAATCAGCCCCAGCATTTT. As protein: CASSNNGVGGSNQPQHF.